These 29 T cell receptor beta chains share one sample of origin, sequenced in a study of identifying expanded T cells in peripheral blood. Generated by immunoSEQ multiplex PCR, the TCRdb table keeps only in-frame clones and is missing some. The data contain about 91,000 clones, roughly 86% of them singletons. Sequenced input: blood. The receptors were sampled from a person between 18 and 75 years old in good health.

This sequence joins TRBV9 and TRBJ2-7; D tentatively reads TRBD1 or TRBD2 (5 bases each). Per the germline V gene, CDR1 is SGDLS and CDR2 is YYNGEE. This CDR3 contains 15 residues. The germline V and J ends were trimmed by 0 bases and 6 bases, with 16 bases remaining between them. The CDR3 region is CASSVGGRAGVEQYF. CDR3 DNA: TGTGCCAGCAGCGTAGGGGGCAGGGCCGGGGTCGAGCAGTACTTC.

The chain links TRBV6-1 to TRBJ1-5; D remains ambiguous. In germline, CDR1 is MNHNS, CDR2 SASEGT. The length of the CDR3 is 15 residues. The V end was cut by 1 base, the J end by 0 bases, with 7 bases between. The CDR3 nucleotides read TGTGCCAGCAGTGAAGATCCTAATAGCAATCAGCCCCAGCATTTT. This encodes CASSEDPNSNQPQHF.

The chain links TRBV7-2 to TRBJ1-2; D is ambiguous. This CDR3 contains 11 residues. The germline CDR1 and CDR2 sequences are SGHTA and FQGNSA. The V gene lost 1 base and the J gene lost 12 bases, with 9 bases spanning the gap. Here the CDR3 reads CASSLEGAHTF. The CDR3 bases are TGTGCCAGCAGCTTAGAAGGTGCCCACACCTTC.

This clone was counted a single time. The V and J genes are TRBV6-6 and TRBJ1-6; TRBD1 matches 9 bases. Germline loops: CDR1 MNHNY, CDR2 SVGAGI (reference sequence). V was clipped by 6 bases and J by 10 bases; unmatched bases: 4. This CDR3 spans 13 amino acids. In DNA, the CDR3 is TGTGCCAGCAGCCGGGGACAGGGATCACCCCTCCACTTT. Residues: CASSRGQGSPLHF.

The chain carries TRBV7-9 and TRBJ2-5; D is possibly TRBD1 (6 bases). The V and J ends lost 0 bases and 5 bases respectively, with 13 bases between them. The CDR3 is 15 amino acids. Germline CDR1 is SEHNR and CDR2 is FQNEAQ (reference sequence). Here the CDR3 reads CASSLASGARETQYF. Written as DNA, the CDR3 is TGTGCCAGCAGCTTAGCGTCAGGGGCTCGGGAGACCCAGTACTTC. Full variable domain (outside the CDR3, taken from reference TRBV7-9 and TRBJ2-5): DTGVSQNPRHKITKRGQNVTFRCDPISEHNRLYWYRQTLGQGPEFLTYFQNEAQLEKSRLLSDRFSAERPKGSFSTLEIQRTEQGDSAMYLCASSLASGARETQYFGPGTRLLVL.

The chain has TRBV4-1 and TRBJ2-3; 8 nucleotides agree with TRBD2. With V trimmed by 4 bases and J by 4 bases, 7 bases remained unmatched. This CDR3 comprises 15 residues. Germline lookup yields CDR1 MGHRA and CDR2 YSYEKL. The CDR3, as DNA: TGCGCCAGCAGCCCCCGGGGGGGGATGGCAGATACGCAGTATTTT. It translates to CASSPRGGMADTQYF.

The CDR3: CASSATTGGNEKLFF. The CDR3 DNA sequence: TGCGCCAGCAGCGCGACGACAGGCGGTAATGAAAAACTGTTTTTT. The chain uses TRBV5-1 and TRBJ1-4, with D perhaps TRBD1 (6 bases). Germline V gene data show CDR1 as SGHRS and CDR2 as YFSETQ. The V end was cut by 4 bases, the J end by 4 bases, with 14 bases between. The CDR3 extends over 15 amino acids.

The J gene is TRBJ2-7, the V gene TRBV9, with D perhaps matching TRBD1 or TRBD2 (5 bases each). The CDR3 runs to 14 residues. V lost 3 bases and J lost 3, with 13 bases in between. From germline, CDR1 is SGDLS and CDR2 YYNGEE. Here the CDR3 DNA reads TGTGCCAGCAGCGCGGGGACGGGTCTCTACGAGCAGTACTTC. Its protein is CASSAGTGLYEQYF.

The chain is built from TRBV2 and TRBJ2-1, with 8 bases matching TRBD2. V trimming: 4 bases; J trimming: 7 bases; junction bases outside the gene matches: 6. Per germline, CDR1 SNHLY and CDR2 FYNNEI. CDR3 length: 14 residues. The chain's CDR3 is CASSGAGALNEQFF. CDR3 coding DNA: TGTGCCAGCAGTGGAGCGGGGGCCTTAAATGAGCAGTTCTTC.

In its sample, this clone was seen many times. This sequence joins TRBV7-8 and TRBJ1-5; 8 bases are a match to TRBD1. Germline V gene data show CDR1 as SGHVS and CDR2 as FQNEAQ. The CDR3 length is 14 residues. J lost 5 bases, V lost 1 base, and 1 base had no gene match. Here the CDR3 DNA reads TGTGCCAGCAGCTTAGTGACAGGGGATCAGCCCCAGCATTTT. This sequence encodes CASSLVTGDQPQHF. The full variable domain, with the rest looked up from reference TRBV7-8 and TRBJ1-5, is GAGVSQSPRYKVAKRGQDVALRCDPISGHVSLFWYQQALGQGPEFLTYFQNEAQLDKSGLPSDRFFAERPEGSVSTLKIQRTQQEDSAVYLCASSLVTGDQPQHFGDGTRLSIL.

V usage is TRBV28 and J usage is TRBJ2-7; D is ambiguous. This CDR3 has 12 residues. Trimming stripped 5 bases from V and 2 bases from J, with 7 bases between. Germline assignment: CDR1 MDHEN and CDR2 SYDVKM. CDR3 bases: TGTGCCAGCAGTCTAAGTACCTACGAGCAGTACTTC. As protein: CASSLSTYEQYF.

CDR3 nucleotides: TGTGCCAGCAGTGAAGTTGGTCGGAGTGTCGCCGGGGAGCTGTTTTTT. The encoded protein is CASSEVGRSVAGELFF. The chain has TRBV2 and TRBJ2-2; D uncertain. V was trimmed by 1 base and J by 6 bases, leaving 15 bases between them. The CDR3 extends over 16 amino acids. Per the germline V gene, CDR1 is SNHLY and CDR2 is FYNNEI.

Concerning this clone: The sample holds other DNA sequences that translate to the same CDR3. The chain has TRBV5-4 and TRBJ2-5, with 7 bases identical to TRBD1. J lost 5 bases, V lost 1 base, and 5 bases had no gene match. This CDR3 spans 14 amino acids. Germline V gene data show CDR1 as SGHNT and CDR2 as YYREEE (reference sequence). DNA for the CDR3: TGTGCCAGCAGCTTGCAAGGGGGCGGGGAGACCCAGTACTTC. Translating it yields CASSLQGGGETQYF.

The chain uses TRBV2 and TRBJ2-7; D gene unclear. Germline values: CDR1 SNHLY, CDR2 FYNNEI. The CDR3 length is 10 residues. V dropped 8 bases and J dropped 7 bases, with 9 bases sitting between them. The CDR3 nucleotides are TGTGCCAGCTACGGTCGGGAGCAGTACTTC. Translation gives CASYGREQYF.

Written as DNA, the CDR3 is TGTGCCACCAAGCCAGCACCGATAAACTATGGCTACACCTTC. Amino acid sequence: CATKPAPINYGYTF. This sequence joins TRBV27 and TRBJ1-2, with D uncertain. CDR1 and CDR2 from the germline V gene are MNHEY and SMNVEV (reference sequence). The CDR3 is 14 residues long. Trimming removed 10 bases from V and 2 bases from J, with 17 bases in between.

This clone was observed a single time. The chain couples TRBV18 to TRBJ2-1; 11 bases align to TRBD2. The germline CDR1 and CDR2 sequences are KGHSH and LQKENI. This CDR3 is 14 amino acids long. The V and J ends lost 2 bases and 7 bases, in that order; junction bases with no gene match: 1. CDR3 sequence: CASSPRTSGNEQFF. As DNA, the CDR3 is TGTGCCAGCTCACCAAGGACTAGCGGGAATGAGCAGTTCTTC.

This chain connects TRBV29-1 to TRBJ1-2; D possibly corresponds to TRBD1 (5 bases). Trimming pared 1 base from V and 8 bases from J, leaving 14 bases between. The CDR3 length is 13 residues. Germline V lookup: CDR1 SQVTM, CDR2 ANQGSEA. The CDR3 region has the DNA TGCAGCGTTGAAGGGCAGGGAATGGGCGGCTACACCTTC. Amino acid sequence: CSVEGQGMGGYTF.

The rearrangement links TRBV29-1 to TRBJ1-4; 7 positions agree with TRBD1. Germline trimming cut 2 bases from V and 0 bases from J; bases unmatched to any gene: 3. Germline V lookup: CDR1 SQVTM, CDR2 ANQGSEA. The CDR3 has 15 residues. The chain's CDR3 is CSVEITGATNEKLFF. The CDR3 DNA is TGCAGCGTTGAAATAACAGGGGCAACTAATGAAAAACTGTTTTTT.

This chain uses TRBV2 with TRBJ2-5; the match to TRBD1 covers 8 bases. The ends lost 9 bases at V and 5 bases at J; junction bases unmatched: 5. Germline CDR1 is SNHLY and CDR2 is FYNNEI. The CDR3 has 12 residues. CDR3 in DNA: TGTGCCAGGACAGGGGAAGGGGAGACCCAGTACTTC. It specifies CARTGEGETQYF.

The V and J genes are TRBV9 and TRBJ2-7; 8 positions match TRBD1. V dropped 0 bases and J dropped 3; count of bases not matched to a gene: 2. Germline V lookup: CDR1 SGDLS, CDR2 YYNGEE. The CDR3 length is 14 residues. CDR3 amino acids: CASSVVDRGYEQYF. The DNA for the CDR3 is TGTGCCAGCAGCGTAGTAGACAGGGGCTACGAGCAGTACTTC.

This chain links TRBV7-9 with TRBJ1-4; TRBD1 agrees at 7 bases. The CDR3 sequence is 15 residues long. Trimming at V came to 1 base and at J to 1 base, leaving 0 bases not matched to a gene. Germline lookup yields CDR1 SEHNR and CDR2 FQNEAQ (reference sequence). CDR3 sequence reads: CASSLDRGTNEKLFF. CDR3 DNA sequence: TGTGCCAGCAGCTTAGACAGGGGAACTAATGAAAAACTGTTTTTT.

The V and J genes are TRBV9 and TRBJ1-5, with 7 positions matching TRBD1. The CDR3 is made up of 18 amino acids. Germline values: CDR1 SGDLS, CDR2 YYNGEE. Losses at the gene ends were 0 bases for V and 0 bases for J; bases not matched to a gene: 9. DNA of the CDR3: TGTGCCAGCAGCGTAGCTCGCGGGACAGCCGTTAGCAATCAGCCCCAGCATTTT. It specifies CASSVARGTAVSNQPQHF.

The V and J genes are TRBV6-5 and TRBJ1-2; no clear D. Trimming left V 2 bases short and J 4 bases short, with 17 bases between. Germline values: CDR1 MNHEY, CDR2 SVGAGI. This CDR3 comprises 16 residues. The DNA for the CDR3 is TGTGCCAGCAGTTACGGCGATAAAAGGGAGAGCTATGGCTACACCTTC. This sequence encodes CASSYGDKRESYGYTF.

The chain couples TRBV10-3 to TRBJ1-1; 8 nucleotides align to TRBD1. Trimming cost V 4 bases and J 5 bases; bases outside gene matches: 6. This CDR3 comprises 14 residues. Germline values: CDR1 ENHRY, CDR2 SYGVKD. CDR3 amino acids: CAISGQGASTEAFF. The CDR3 DNA is TGTGCCATCAGTGGCCAGGGGGCAAGTACTGAAGCTTTCTTT.

With respect to this clone: Within the sample, other DNA sequences also encode this same CDR3. The genes are TRBV9 and TRBJ1-1; D is possibly TRBD1 (5 bases). Germline V gene data show CDR1 as SGDLS and CDR2 as YYNGEE. Trimming shortened V by 8 bases and J by 4 bases, and 15 bases separated the two germline ends. The CDR3 spans 13 residues. The CDR3 sequence: CASSPRGPTEAFF. The CDR3 nucleotides read TGTGCCAGTAGCCCGAGGGGCCCCACTGAAGCTTTCTTT. Based on the CDR3 plus reference TRBV9 and TRBJ1-1, the full variable domain is DSGVTQTPKHLITATGQRVTLRCSPRSGDLSVYWYQQSLDQGLQFLIQYYNGEERAKGNILERFSAQQFPDLHSELNLSSLELGDSALYFCASSPRGPTEAFFGQGTRLTVV.

V and J are TRBV6-1 and TRBJ2-7, with 7 bases fitting TRBD2. The CDR3 sequence is 14 residues long. Germline V gene sequence: CDR1 MNHNS, CDR2 SASEGT. Unmatched junction bases numbered 11, after V lost 10 bases and J lost 2 bases. CDR3: CATSAGEFTYEQYF. In DNA, the CDR3 is TGTGCCACCTCCGCGGGGGAATTCACCTACGAGCAGTACTTC.

The chain carries TRBV6-5 and TRBJ1-6; unclear D gene. The CDR3 loop spans 14 amino acids. CDR1 MNHEY and CDR2 SVGAGI come from the germline V gene. Trimming removed 7 bases at V and 0 bases at J, with 7 bases between. The CDR3 is CASKLSSYNSPLHF. As DNA, the CDR3 is TGTGCCAGCAAGTTGAGCTCCTATAATTCACCCCTCCACTTT.

The CDR3 DNA follows: TGTGCCAGTACCTATTGGGGGGACACCGGGGAGCTGTTTTTT. Translation: CASTYWGDTGELFF. This rearrangement joins TRBV19 to TRBJ2-2, with D possibly TRBD2 on 6 matching bases. This CDR3 has 14 amino acids. Germline values: CDR1 LNHDA, CDR2 SQIVND (reference sequence). V was trimmed by 7 bases and J by 3 bases, leaving 12 bases between them. Full variable domain (missing parts from reference TRBV19 and TRBJ2-2): DGGITQSPKYLFRKEGQNVTLSCEQNLNHDAMYWYRQDPGQGLRLIYYSQIVNDFQKGDIAEGYSVSREKKESFPLTVTSAQKNPTAFYLCASTYWGDTGELFFGEGSRLTVL.

The V call is TRBV7-9, the J call TRBJ2-5, with 10 bases identical to TRBD1. CDR1 is SEHNR and CDR2 is FQNEAQ in the germline V gene (reference sequence). CDR3 length: 13 amino acids. Trimming at V came to 8 bases and at J to 7 bases, leaving 7 bases not matched to a gene. The CDR3: CASDRGLWGTQYF. The CDR3 DNA sequence: TGTGCCAGCGACAGGGGGCTTTGGGGGACCCAGTACTTC.